The source of this T cell receptor beta chain is a study of T cells after yellow fever vaccination. Study results and limitations: Only a small proportion of the clonotypes turned up in both the CD4 and the CD8 compartments, likely arising from convergent recombination.

As TCR cDNA was made by 5'RACE template switching, a universal primer site and UMIs were added. From the 5' RACE reads, TCRdb called clonotypes with MiXCR, one entry per CDR3 protein. Here the sample spans about 260,000 distinct CDR3 sequences, roughly 13% being singletons. The V end lost 4 bases, the J end lost 0 bases, and 12 bases lay between the germline ends. Germline CDR1 is KGHDR and CDR2 is SFDVKD. The CDR3 has 16 residues. Only a few counts were recorded for this clonotype. The antigen is unknown. The clonotype was recovered from a man aged 25 to 40 who received the YFV17D yellow fever vaccine. The chain combines TRBV24-1 with TRBJ2-1, with D uncertain. Here the sequenced sample was CD4+ T cells sorted from PBMCs, taken 45 days after the yellow fever booster vaccination. The DNA for the CDR3 is TGTGCCACCAGTGAGAGTGGCCCCAGCTCCTACAATGAGCAGTTCTTC. This gives the protein CATSESGPSSYNEQFF.